This entry is about one T cell receptor (beta chain). Its antigen is not known. The CDR3 runs to 14 residues. CDR1 and CDR2 (germline): MNHNS, SASEGT. With V trimmed by 4 bases and J by 12 bases, 11 bases remained unmatched. The primer mix had 60 Vbeta and 13 Jbeta primers. Only in-frame clones appear in the TCRdb table, and some are missing; sequencing was by immunoSEQ multiplex PCR. The data hold under 110,000 clones, with more than 80% observed a single time. These data belong to a study of cytomegalovirus exposure and HLA in healthy donors. Study details: From about 179 million T cells, an earlier analysis saw approximately 120 million unique TCR beta sequences.

General study points: A later analysis found most CMV-associated TCR beta chains apparently HLA-restricted.

Sequenced material: PBMCs. The origin of this receptor is a young man in good health and CMV-seronegative. The chain couples TRBV6-1 to TRBJ2-1, with 8 bases that match TRBD1. The chain's CDR3 is CASSVTLDRGGQFF. The CDR3 region has the DNA TGTGCCAGCAGTGTTACTCTCGACAGGGGAGGGCAGTTCTTC.